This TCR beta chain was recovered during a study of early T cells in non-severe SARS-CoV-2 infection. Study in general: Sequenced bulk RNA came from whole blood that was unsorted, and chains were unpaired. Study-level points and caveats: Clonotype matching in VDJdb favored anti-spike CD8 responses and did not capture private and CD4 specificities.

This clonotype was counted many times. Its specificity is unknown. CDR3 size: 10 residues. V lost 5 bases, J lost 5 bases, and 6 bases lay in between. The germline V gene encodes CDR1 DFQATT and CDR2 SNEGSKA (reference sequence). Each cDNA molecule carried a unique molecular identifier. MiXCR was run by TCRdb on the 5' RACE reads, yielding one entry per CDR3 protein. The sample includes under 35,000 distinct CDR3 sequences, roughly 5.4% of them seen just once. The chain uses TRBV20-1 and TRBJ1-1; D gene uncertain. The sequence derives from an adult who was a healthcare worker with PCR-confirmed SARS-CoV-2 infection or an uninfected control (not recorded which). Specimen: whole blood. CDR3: CSAFTTEAFF. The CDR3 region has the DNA TGCAGTGCTTTTACAACTGAAGCTTTCTTT.